The table lists the clone carrying this TCR beta chain with a few counts. The record originates from a study of response to subunit inactivated influenza vaccine. TCRdb reanalysed the RT-PCR reads using MiXCR and keeps one entry per CDR3 protein. The sample includes a few hundred thousand distinct CDR3 sequences, around 22% of them seen just once. Germline CDR1 reads MNHEY; CDR2 reads SVGEGT. This CDR3 has 18 amino acids. The junction had 12 bases not matched to a gene; V was cut back by 0 bases and J by 5 bases. Sequenced here: PBMCs from blood, sampled less than 22 months after vaccination. The clonotype comes from a man between 45 and 75 years old who received an inactivated influenza vaccine. The chain carries TRBV6-2 or TRBV6-3 and TRBJ2-5; TRBD2 agrees at 10 bases. CDR3 amino acids: CASSYSGTSGEQRETQYF. The CDR3 DNA reads TGTGCCAGCAGTTACTCTGGTACTAGCGGGGAGCAAAGGGAGACCCAGTACTTC.